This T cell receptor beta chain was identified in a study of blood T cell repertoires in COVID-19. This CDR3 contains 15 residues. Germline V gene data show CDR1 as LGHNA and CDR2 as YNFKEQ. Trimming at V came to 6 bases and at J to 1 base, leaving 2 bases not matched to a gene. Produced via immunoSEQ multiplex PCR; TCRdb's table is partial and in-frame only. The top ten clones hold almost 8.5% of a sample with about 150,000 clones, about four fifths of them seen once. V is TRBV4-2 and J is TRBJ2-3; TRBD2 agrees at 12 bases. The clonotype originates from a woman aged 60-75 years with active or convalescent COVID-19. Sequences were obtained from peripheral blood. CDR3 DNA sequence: TGTGCCAGCAGGAGACTAGCGGGGGGCACAGATACGCAGTATTTT. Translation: CASRRLAGGTDTQYF.